This T cell receptor (beta chain) is from a study of identical twins. This clonotype has a handful of counts. Its antigen is still unknown. This CDR3 contains 14 residues. Trimming left V 0 bases short and J 2 bases short, with 8 bases between. Germline assignment: CDR1 MNHEY and CDR2 SVGAGI. TCRdb analysed the 5' RACE reads with MiXCR anew, one entry per CDR3 protein. This sample has approximately 680,000 distinct CDR3 sequences; around 7.5% occur once, and the top ten carry 1.6%. Study-level findings and limits: Shared out-of-frame alpha sequences (those common to twins) showed excess low generation probability. Analyses of zero insertions could be partly confounded by invariant MAIT and iNKT cells.

A further study also used this sample, focusing on yellow fever vaccine responses in identical twins. In that study: Each twin's T cell response to the vaccine was reported to look partly convergent and partly personalized.

The sequence was obtained from a woman between 18 and 29 years old in good health. Sample: PBMCs. The rearrangement uses TRBV6-5 and TRBJ2-7; perhaps TRBD1 as D (5 bases). CDR3 sequence reads: CASSYSKGPYEQYF. CDR3 bases: TGTGCCAGCAGTTACTCCAAGGGGCCCTACGAGCAGTACTTC.